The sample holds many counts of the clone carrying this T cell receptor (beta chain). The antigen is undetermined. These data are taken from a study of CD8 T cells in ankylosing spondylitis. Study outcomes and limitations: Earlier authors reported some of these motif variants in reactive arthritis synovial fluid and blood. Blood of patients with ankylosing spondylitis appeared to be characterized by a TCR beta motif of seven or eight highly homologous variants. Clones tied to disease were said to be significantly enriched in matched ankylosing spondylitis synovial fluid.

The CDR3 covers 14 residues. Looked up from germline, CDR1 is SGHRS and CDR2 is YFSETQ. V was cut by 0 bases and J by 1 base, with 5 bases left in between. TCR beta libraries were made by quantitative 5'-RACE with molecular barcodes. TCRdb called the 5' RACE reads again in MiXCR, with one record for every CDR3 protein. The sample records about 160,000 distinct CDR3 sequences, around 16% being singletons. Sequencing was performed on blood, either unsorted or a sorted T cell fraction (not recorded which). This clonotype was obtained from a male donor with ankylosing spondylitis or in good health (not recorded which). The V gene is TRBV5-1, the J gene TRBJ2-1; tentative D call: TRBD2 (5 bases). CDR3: CASSLAGSYNEQFF. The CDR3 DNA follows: TGCGCCAGCAGCTTGGCGGGGTCCTACAATGAGCAGTTCTTC.